The source of this T cell receptor (beta chain) is a study of cytomegalovirus exposure and HLA in healthy donors. This clone showed up just a few times. The PCR used 60 Vbeta and 13 Jbeta primers. Generated by immunoSEQ multiplex PCR, the TCRdb table keeps only in-frame clones and is missing some. The profile shows around 130,000 clones, about 81% of them singletons. Trimming removed 3 bases at V and 4 bases at J, with 14 bases between. Germline-derived CDR1 and CDR2 are MNHEY and SMNVEV (reference sequence). The CDR3 is made up of 15 amino acids. The source material was PBMCs. The chain combines TRBV27 with TRBJ2-3; maybe TRBD2 (6 bases). The clonotype comes from a woman between 35 and 50 years old in good health and CMV-seropositive. CDR3 in DNA: TGTGCCAGCAGTTTCTATACAGGAGGGGCAGATACGCAGTATTTT. The encoded protein is CASSFYTGGADTQYF.